This TCR beta chain derives from a study of control samples from healthy donors and cancer patients. Clones were sequenced by immunoSEQ multiplex PCR, and TCRdb holds only the in-frame ones, with some missing. The repertoire includes roughly 130,000 clones, 80% to 95% of them detected once, and about 11% sits in the top ten. The TCR was taken from a man between 25 and 39 years old in good health. Sequenced sample: blood.

CDR3 DNA sequence: TGTGCCAGCAGCCAGACCGGACGATTAGAGACCCAGTACTTC. Its protein is CASSQTGRLETQYF. This chain links TRBV28 with TRBJ2-5; D is unclear. Trimming left V 6 bases short and J 4 bases short, with 15 bases between. CDR1 is MDHEN, CDR2 SYDVKM, per germline. This CDR3 comprises 14 residues.